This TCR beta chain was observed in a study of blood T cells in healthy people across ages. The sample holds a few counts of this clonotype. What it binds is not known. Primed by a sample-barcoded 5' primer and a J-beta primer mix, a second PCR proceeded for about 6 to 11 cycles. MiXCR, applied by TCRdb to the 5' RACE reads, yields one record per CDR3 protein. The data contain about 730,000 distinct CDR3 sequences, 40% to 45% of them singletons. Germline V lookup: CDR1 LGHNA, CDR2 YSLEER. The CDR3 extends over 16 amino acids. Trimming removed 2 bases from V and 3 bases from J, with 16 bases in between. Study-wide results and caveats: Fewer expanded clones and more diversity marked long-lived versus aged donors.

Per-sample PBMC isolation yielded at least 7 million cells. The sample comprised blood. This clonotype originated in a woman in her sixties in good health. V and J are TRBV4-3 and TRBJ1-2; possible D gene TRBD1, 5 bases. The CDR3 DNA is TGCGCCAGCAGCCAAACGGCAGGGTCTATAGACTATGGCTACACCTTC. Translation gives CASSQTAGSIDYGYTF.